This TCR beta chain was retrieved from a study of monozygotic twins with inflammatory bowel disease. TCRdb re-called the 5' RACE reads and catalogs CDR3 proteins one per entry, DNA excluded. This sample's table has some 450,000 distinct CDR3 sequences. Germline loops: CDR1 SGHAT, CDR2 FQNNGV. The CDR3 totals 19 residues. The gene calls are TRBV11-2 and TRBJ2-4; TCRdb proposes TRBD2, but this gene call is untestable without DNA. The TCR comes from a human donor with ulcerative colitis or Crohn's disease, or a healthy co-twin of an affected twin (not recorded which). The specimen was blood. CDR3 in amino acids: CASSPTSGLTGLAKNIQYF.